These T cell receptor beta chains were read from a single sample in a study of blood T cell repertoires in COVID-19. TCRdb's table, derived via immunoSEQ multiplex PCR, lists solely in-frame clones and lacks some. The profile covers tens of thousands of clones, with 84% appearing a single time and about 42% taken by the ten largest. Material for sequencing was peripheral blood. These receptors all come from a woman aged 80 or older with acute or convalescent COVID-19. CDR3s leave out the opening cysteine and the closing phenylalanine or tryptophan. Fields, in order: D gene, V gene, J gene, CDR3 protein. A D gene is named only where the DNA matches it firmly.

NA	TRBV27	TRBJ1-3	ASRQGSSGNTIY
TRBD1	TRBV29-1	TRBJ1-4	SAVGTGQRSEKLF
TRBD1	TRBV18	TRBJ2-7	ASSLFEGAYEQY
NA	TRBV19	TRBJ2-7	ATATGYEQY
NA	TRBV12-3/TRBV12-4	TRBJ1-5	ASSLSGGQPQH
TRBD1	TRBV5-1	TRBJ1-4	ASSLTGGANEKLF
NA	TRBV2	TRBJ2-7	ASSARGFWNEQY
NA	TRBV30	TRBJ2-7	AWSDQGTYEQY
NA	TRBV7-9	TRBJ2-7	ASSLYGSPYEQY
TRBD1	TRBV7-2	TRBJ1-6	ATTGGRSPLH
NA	TRBV1	TRBJ2-4	TSTSPRTVAQNIQY
TRBD2	TRBV7-2	TRBJ2-5	ASSTRLAGVGETQY
NA	TRBV5-1	TRBJ1-5	ASSPGDGNQPQH
NA	TRBV30	TRBJ1-5	AWSVRGQISNQPQH
TRBD1	TRBV13	TRBJ2-1	ASSRPGQENEQF
TRBD1	TRBV19	TRBJ1-6	ASNTPGQFSPLH
NA	TRBV3-1/TRBV3-2	TRBJ2-5	ASSHRGGQETQY
NA	TRBV6-5	TRBJ1-1	ASSYSIDSTEAF
NA	TRBV5-5	TRBJ2-3	ASSLWRGGTAGDTQY
NA	TRBV5-1	TRBJ2-7	ASSLAGTLSYEQY